These T cell receptor beta chains were read from a single sample in a study of glioma-infiltrating T cells after dendritic cell vaccination. Profiled with immunoSEQ multiplex PCR; TCRdb holds only in-frame clones, not every one. Of 90,000 to 140,000 clones in the sample, around 90% were seen once. The sample consisted of blood, taken after dendritic cell vaccination. Every receptor here comes from a human donor with glioblastoma. Each CDR3 is given without its conserved first and last residue.

V gene	J gene	CDR3 protein
TRBV7-8	TRBJ2-5	ASSRARVKETQY
TRBV27	TRBJ2-7	ASTKQNVQY
TRBV6-1	TRBJ2-3	ASSEMEAGGDTQY
TRBV10-3	TRBJ1-1	AISEGGQGNTEAF
TRBV2	TRBJ2-5	ASGEGQETQY
TRBV6-1	TRBJ1-2	ASSRPQGFYGYT
TRBV2	TRBJ1-1	ASRSGSTAEAF
TRBV2	TRBJ2-5	ASSRTGYGETQY
TRBV5-1	TRBJ2-7	ASSPTSGSSYEQY
TRBV5-1	TRBJ1-3	ASSPQSDSGNTIY
TRBV9	TRBJ1-6	ASSLGQSSYNSPLH
TRBV4-2	TRBJ2-7	ASSQDQEASYEQY
TRBV5-1	TRBJ2-2	ASSWGGANTGELF
TRBV21-1	TRBJ2-2	ASSPPGQSTGELF
TRBV19	TRBJ1-4	ASSPGQALEKLF
TRBV14	TRBJ2-7	ASSQDTGQGSYEQY
TRBV30	TRBJ1-2	AWAFARDTGYT
TRBV19	TRBJ2-7	ASSPWSSYEQY
TRBV12-5	TRBJ2-7	ASGLVGGNSYEQY
TRBV9	TRBJ2-1	ASSAFMGAYNEQF
TRBV18	TRBJ2-2	ASSPRASGRTGELF
TRBV13	TRBJ2-2	ASSLREFGTGELF
TRBV6-1	TRBJ1-2	ASRPTGGYGYT
TRBV19	TRBJ1-2	ASRRDTRGNYGYT
TRBV2	TRBJ2-7	ASSEGGQGFDEQY
TRBV19	TRBJ1-1	ASSPSGGPNTEAF
TRBV4-3	TRBJ2-7	ASSQLRGAAEQY
TRBV9	TRBJ2-1	ASSVGTLHEQF
TRBV2	TRBJ1-6	ASNAMEGRNSPLH
TRBV30	TRBJ2-1	AWSVRAGPVEQF
TRBV7-8	TRBJ1-2	ASSLAGAGVGYT
TRBV2	TRBJ1-4	ASRDTGGGEKLF
TRBV10-2	NA	ASNRGGDEQY
TRBV2	TRBJ1-5	ASSPSGQGRGQPQH
TRBV19	TRBJ1-3	ASTRSGAGNTIY
TRBV10-1	TRBJ1-1	ASSEGGGNTEAF
TRBV19	TRBJ2-7	ARHGTGVSYEQY
TRBV7-9	TRBJ2-2	ASRPAGGSGELF
TRBV2	TRBJ2-3	ASSISPSGGNTQY
TRBV5-1	TRBJ2-1	ASSLGTGMGNEQF
TRBV4-1	TRBJ2-7	ASSQAPGLAGDKYEQY
TRBV5-4	TRBJ1-2	ASSLVERQGARGYGYT
TRBV7-9	TRBJ1-1	ASSRLGLKNTEAF
TRBV2	TRBJ2-1	ASSEARVAKISYNEQF
TRBV5-6	TRBJ1-1	ASSWQGQGDTEAF
TRBV28	TRBJ2-7	ASSPAGGPSYEQY